The T cell receptor beta chain described here comes from a study of blood T cell repertoires in COVID-19. Study information: Samples representing acute and convalescent COVID-19 were sourced from the United States, Italy and Spain. The analysed material was cDNA or gDNA that came from T cells, B-cell-depleted T cells, or PBMCs.

This clone was observed once. V was pared by 7 bases and J by 8 bases, with 20 bases between. In germline, CDR1 is MNHNY, CDR2 SVGAGI (reference sequence). The CDR3 sequence is 14 residues long. In the original workflow: Amplification of reference gene primers provided the estimated nucleated cell counts. Generated by immunoSEQ multiplex PCR, the TCRdb table keeps only in-frame clones and is missing some. The V and J calls and the clone size are those of that table, but D and trimming were determined from the DNA. In the table there are 10,000 or so clones, just over 75% of which are singletons. The receptor's source is a human donor in a cohort sampled during active COVID-19. The sample taken for sequencing was peripheral blood. The chain uses TRBV6-6 and TRBJ1-2; no firm D call. CDR3 amino acids: CASKEGWIPGGYTF. The CDR3 DNA is TGTGCCAGCAAGGAAGGGTGGATTCCGGGAGGCTACACCTTC.